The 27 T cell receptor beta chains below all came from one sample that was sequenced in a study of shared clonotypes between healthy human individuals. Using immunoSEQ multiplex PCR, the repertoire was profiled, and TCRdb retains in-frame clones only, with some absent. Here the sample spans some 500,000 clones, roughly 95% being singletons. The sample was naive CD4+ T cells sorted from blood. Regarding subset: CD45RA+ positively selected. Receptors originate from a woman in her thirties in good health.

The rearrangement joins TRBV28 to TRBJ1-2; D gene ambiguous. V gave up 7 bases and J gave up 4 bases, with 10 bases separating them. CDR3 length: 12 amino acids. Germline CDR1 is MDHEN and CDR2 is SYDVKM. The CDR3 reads CASTTKSYGYTF. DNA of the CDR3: TGTGCCAGCACTACGAAAAGCTATGGCTACACCTTC.

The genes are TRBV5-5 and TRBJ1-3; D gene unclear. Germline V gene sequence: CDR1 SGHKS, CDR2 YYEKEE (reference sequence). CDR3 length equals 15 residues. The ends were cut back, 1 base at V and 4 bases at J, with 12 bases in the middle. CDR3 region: CASSLYRVVGNTIYF. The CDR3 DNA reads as TGTGCCAGCAGCTTGTATCGGGTAGTGGGAAACACCATATATTTT.

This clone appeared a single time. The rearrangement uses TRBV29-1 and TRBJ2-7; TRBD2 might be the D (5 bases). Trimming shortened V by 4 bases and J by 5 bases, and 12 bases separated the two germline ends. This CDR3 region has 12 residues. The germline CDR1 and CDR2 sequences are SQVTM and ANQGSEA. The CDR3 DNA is TGCAGCGTTGTAGGGAGAACCCACGAGCAGTACTTC. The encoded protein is CSVVGRTHEQYF.

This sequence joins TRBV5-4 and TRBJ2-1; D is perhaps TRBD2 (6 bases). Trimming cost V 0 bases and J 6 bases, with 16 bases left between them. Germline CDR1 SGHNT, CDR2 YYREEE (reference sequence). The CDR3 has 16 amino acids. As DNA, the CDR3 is TGTGCCAGCAGCTTGGCCGACCGGGAGTGGGTCAATGAGCAGTTCTTC. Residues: CASSLADREWVNEQFF.

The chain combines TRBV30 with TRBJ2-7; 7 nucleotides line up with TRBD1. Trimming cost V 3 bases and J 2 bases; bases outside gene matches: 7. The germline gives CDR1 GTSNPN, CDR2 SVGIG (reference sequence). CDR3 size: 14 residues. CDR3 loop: CAWRGQNPPYEQYF. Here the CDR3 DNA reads TGTGCCTGGAGGGGACAGAACCCTCCCTACGAGCAGTACTTC.

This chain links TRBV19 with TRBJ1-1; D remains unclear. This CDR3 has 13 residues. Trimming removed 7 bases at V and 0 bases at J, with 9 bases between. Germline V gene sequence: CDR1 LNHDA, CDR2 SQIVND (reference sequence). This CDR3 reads CASKDNLNTEAFF. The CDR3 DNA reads TGTGCCAGTAAAGACAATTTGAACACTGAAGCTTTCTTT. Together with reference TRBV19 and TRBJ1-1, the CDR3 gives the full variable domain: DGGITQSPKYLFRKEGQNVTLSCEQNLNHDAMYWYRQDPGQGLRLIYYSQIVNDFQKGDIAEGYSVSREKKESFPLTVTSAQKNPTAFYLCASKDNLNTEAFFGQGTRLTVV.

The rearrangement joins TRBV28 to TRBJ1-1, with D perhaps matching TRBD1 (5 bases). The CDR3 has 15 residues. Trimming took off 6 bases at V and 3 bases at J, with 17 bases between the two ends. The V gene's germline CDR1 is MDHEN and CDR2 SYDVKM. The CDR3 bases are TGTGCCAGCAGGCGTGGGTCGGACAAGCACACTGAAGCTTTCTTT. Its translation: CASRRGSDKHTEAFF.

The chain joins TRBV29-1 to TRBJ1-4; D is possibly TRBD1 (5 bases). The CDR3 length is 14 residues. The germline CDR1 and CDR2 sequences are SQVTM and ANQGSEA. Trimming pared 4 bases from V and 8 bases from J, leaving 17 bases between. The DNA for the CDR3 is TGCAGCGTTGGGCTAGGGGACGGGAGGGAAAAACTGTTTTTT. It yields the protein CSVGLGDGREKLFF.

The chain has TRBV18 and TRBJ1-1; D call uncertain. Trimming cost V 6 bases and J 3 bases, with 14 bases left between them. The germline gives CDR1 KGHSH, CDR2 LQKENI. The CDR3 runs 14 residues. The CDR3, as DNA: TGTGCCAGCTCTTTAGGTCTTCTGGACACTGAAGCTTTCTTT. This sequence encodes CASSLGLLDTEAFF. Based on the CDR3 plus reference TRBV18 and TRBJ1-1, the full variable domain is NAGVMQNPRHLVRRRGQEARLRCSPMKGHSHVYWYRQLPEEGLKFMVYLQKENIIDESGMPKERFSAEFPKEGPSILRIQQVVRGDSAAYFCASSLGLLDTEAFFGQGTRLTVV.

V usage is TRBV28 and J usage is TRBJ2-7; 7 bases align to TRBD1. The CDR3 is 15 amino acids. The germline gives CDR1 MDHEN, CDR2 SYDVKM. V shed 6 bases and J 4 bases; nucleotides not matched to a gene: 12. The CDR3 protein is CASRSLQGVSYEQYF. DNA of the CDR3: TGTGCCAGCAGGTCTCTTCAGGGGGTGTCTTACGAGCAGTACTTC.

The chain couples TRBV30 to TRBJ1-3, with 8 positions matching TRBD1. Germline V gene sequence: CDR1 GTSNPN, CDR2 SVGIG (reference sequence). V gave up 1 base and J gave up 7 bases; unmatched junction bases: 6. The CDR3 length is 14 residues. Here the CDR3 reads CAWSAGQGRNTIYF. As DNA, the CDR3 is TGTGCCTGGAGTGCTGGACAGGGCAGGAACACCATATATTTT.

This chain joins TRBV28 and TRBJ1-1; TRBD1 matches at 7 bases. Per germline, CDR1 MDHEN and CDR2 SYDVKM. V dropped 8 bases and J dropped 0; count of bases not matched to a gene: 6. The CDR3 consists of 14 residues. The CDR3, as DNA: TGTGCCAGCGTACAGGGGTCCATGAACACTGAAGCTTTCTTT. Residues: CASVQGSMNTEAFF.

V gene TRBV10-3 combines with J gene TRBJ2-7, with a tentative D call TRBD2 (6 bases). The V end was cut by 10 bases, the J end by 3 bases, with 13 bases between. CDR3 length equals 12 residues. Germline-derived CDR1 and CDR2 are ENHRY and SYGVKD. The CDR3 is CATGRGLYEQYF. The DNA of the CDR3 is TGTGCCACCGGGCGGGGACTCTACGAGCAGTACTTC.

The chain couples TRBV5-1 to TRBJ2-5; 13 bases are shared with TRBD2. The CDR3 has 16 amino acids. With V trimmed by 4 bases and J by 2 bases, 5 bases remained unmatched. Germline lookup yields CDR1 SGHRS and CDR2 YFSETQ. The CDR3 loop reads CASSPGLAGVQETQYF. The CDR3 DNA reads TGCGCCAGCAGCCCAGGACTAGCGGGGGTACAAGAGACCCAGTACTTC. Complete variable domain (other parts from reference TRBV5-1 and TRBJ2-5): KAGVTQTPRYLIKTRGQQVTLSCSPISGHRSVSWYQQTPGQGLQFLFEYFSETQRNKGNFPGRFSGRQFSNSRSEMNVSTLELGDSALYLCASSPGLAGVQETQYFGPGTRLLVL.

The CDR3 DNA reads TGTGCCAGCAGTGACGTCCGGGACAGGGGTTTAGATACGCAGTATTTT. Translated, it gives CASSDVRDRGLDTQYF. The gene calls are TRBV25-1 and TRBJ2-3; 10 bases match TRBD1. Germline trimming cut 3 bases from V and 5 bases from J; bases unmatched to any gene: 8. Looked up from germline, CDR1 is MGHDK and CDR2 is SYGVNS. The CDR3 extends over 16 amino acids.

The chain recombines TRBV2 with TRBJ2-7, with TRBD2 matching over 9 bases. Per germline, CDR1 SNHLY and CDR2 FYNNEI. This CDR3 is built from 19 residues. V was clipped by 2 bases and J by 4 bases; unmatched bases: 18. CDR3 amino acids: CASSESVGTYGTSPYEQYF. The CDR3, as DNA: TGTGCCAGCAGTGAAAGTGTAGGGACATACGGGACTAGCCCTTACGAGCAGTACTTC. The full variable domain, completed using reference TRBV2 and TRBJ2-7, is EPEVTQTPSHQVTQMGQEVILRCVPISNHLYFYWYRQILGQKVEFLVSFYNNEISEKSEIFDDQFSVERPDGSNFTLKIRSTKLEDSAMYFCASSESVGTYGTSPYEQYFGPGTRLTVT.

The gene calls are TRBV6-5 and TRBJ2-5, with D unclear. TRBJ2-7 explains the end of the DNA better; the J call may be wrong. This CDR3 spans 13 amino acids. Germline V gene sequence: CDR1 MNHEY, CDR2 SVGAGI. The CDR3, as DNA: TGTGCCAGCAGTCTTAGAGAACGTCACGAGCAGTACTTC. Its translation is CASSLRERHEQYF.

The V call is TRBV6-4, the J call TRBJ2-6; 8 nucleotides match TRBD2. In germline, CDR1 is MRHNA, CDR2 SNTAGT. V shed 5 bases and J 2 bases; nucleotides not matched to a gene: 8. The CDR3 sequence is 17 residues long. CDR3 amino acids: CASSPLGAGAGANVLTF. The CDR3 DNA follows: TGTGCCAGCAGTCCCCTAGGAGCGGGAGCTGGGGCCAACGTCCTGACTTTC.

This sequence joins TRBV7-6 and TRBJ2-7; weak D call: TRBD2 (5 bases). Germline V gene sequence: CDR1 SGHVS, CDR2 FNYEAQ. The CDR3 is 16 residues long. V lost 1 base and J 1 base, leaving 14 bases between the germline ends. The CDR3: CASSLGFNSDSYEQYF. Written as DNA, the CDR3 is TGTGCCAGCAGCTTAGGGTTCAATAGCGATTCCTACGAGCAGTACTTC.

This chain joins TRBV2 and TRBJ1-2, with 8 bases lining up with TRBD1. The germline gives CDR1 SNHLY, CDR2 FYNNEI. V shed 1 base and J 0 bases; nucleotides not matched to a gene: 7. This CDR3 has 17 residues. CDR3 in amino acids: CASSEESRDRTNYGYTF. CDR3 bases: TGTGCCAGCAGTGAAGAATCCCGGGACAGGACTAACTATGGCTACACCTTC.

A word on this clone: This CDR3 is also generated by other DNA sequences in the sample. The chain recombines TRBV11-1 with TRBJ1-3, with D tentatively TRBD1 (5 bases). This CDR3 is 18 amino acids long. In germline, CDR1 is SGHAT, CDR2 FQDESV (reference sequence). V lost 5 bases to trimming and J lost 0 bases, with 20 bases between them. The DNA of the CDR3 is TGTGCCAGCAGCCCCTCGGCTAGGGGACGAAGCTCTGGAAACACCATATATTTT. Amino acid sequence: CASSPSARGRSSGNTIYF.

CDR3 region: CASGGIQTDTQYF. DNA for the CDR3: TGTGCCAGCGGCGGGATCCAGACAGATACGCAGTATTTT. The rearrangement links TRBV5-4 to TRBJ2-3; tentative D call: TRBD2 (6 bases). The CDR3 is 13 amino acids. V lost 7 bases to trimming and J lost 3 bases, with 12 bases between them. Germline V gene lookup returns CDR1 SGHNT and CDR2 YYREEE (reference sequence).

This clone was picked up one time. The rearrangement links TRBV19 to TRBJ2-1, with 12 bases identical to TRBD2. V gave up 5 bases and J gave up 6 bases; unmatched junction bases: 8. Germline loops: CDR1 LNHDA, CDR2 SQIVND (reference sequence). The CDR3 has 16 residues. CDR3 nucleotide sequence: TGTGCCAGTAGTTTTCGACTAGCGGGAGTTACCAATGAGCAGTTCTTC. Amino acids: CASSFRLAGVTNEQFF.

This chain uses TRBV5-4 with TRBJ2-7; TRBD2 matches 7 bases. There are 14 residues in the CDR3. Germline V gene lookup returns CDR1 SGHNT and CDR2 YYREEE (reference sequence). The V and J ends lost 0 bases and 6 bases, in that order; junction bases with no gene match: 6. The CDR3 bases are TGTGCCAGCAGCTTGGAATTGACTAGCTCCGAGCAGTACTTC. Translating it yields CASSLELTSSEQYF.

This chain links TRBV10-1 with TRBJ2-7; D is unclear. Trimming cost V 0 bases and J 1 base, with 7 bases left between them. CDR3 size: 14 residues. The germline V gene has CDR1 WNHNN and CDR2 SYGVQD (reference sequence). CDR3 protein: CASSESVGSYEQYF. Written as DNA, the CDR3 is TGCGCCAGCAGTGAGTCTGTAGGGTCCTACGAGCAGTACTTC.

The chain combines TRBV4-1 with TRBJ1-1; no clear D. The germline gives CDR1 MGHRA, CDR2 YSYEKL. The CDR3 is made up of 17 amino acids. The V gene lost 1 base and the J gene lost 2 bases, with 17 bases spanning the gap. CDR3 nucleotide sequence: TGCGCCAGCAGCCAAGGAGCGACACGAAACATAAACACTGAAGCTTTCTTT. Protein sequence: CASSQGATRNINTEAFF.

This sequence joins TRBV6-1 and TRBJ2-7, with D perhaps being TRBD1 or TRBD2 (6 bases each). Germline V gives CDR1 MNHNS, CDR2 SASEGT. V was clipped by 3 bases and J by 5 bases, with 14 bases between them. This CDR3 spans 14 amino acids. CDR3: CASSDRGESHEQYF. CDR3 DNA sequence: TGTGCCAGCAGTGATAGGGGGGAGAGCCACGAGCAGTACTTC.